A selection of T cell receptor beta chains follows, all from one sample in a study of shared clonotypes between healthy human individuals. Repertoires were generated with immunoSEQ multiplex PCR, while TCRdb's copy carries only in-frame clones and drops some. This sample yields roughly 1,600,000 clones, of which 97% to 99% are seen a single time; roughly 0.35% belongs to the top ten. The sequenced sample consisted of naive CD4+ T cells sorted from blood. The receptors derive from a man in his thirties or forties in good health. Each CDR3 is given with its conserved first and last residue. The order of the fields is clone size, D gene, J gene, V gene, CDR3 DNA, CDR3 protein. The D gene is left open where the match is weak. Some rows have no size entry. The others give once, few or many, or a class for an expanded clone.

. | . | TRBJ2-7 | TRBV23-1 | TGCGCCAGCAGGCTGGGGGCAACGGGTCCGTTCCACGAGCAGTACTTC | CASRLGATGPFHEQYF
. | TRBD1 | TRBJ1-2 | TRBV9 | TGTGCCAGCAGCATAGGACAGGGCGTTTTTGGGTATGGCTACACCTTC | CASSIGQGVFGYGYTF
. | TRBD2 | TRBJ2-1 | TRBV11-2 | TGTGCCAGCAGCTTGCTAGCGGGACCTCGGGGGGAGCAGTTCTTC | CASSLLAGPRGEQFF
. | . | TRBJ2-7 | TRBV27 | TGTGCCAGCAGTTACACGGGCGTCTCCTACGAGCAGTACTTC | CASSYTGVSYEQYF
. | . | TRBJ2-7 | TRBV7-9 | TGTGCCAGCAGCTTAGCGGGAGGACCTCTCGAGCAGTACTTC | CASSLAGGPLEQYF
. | . | TRBJ1-2 | TRBV19 | TGTGCCAGTAGTGCCTTCGGCAGAGGGTATGATGGCTACACCTTC | CASSAFGRGYDGYTF
. | TRBD2 | TRBJ2-1 | TRBV4-2 | TGTGCCAGCAGCCATACGGCGGGAGGTACATACAATGAGCAGTTCTTC | CASSHTAGGTYNEQFF
. | . | TRBJ2-7 | TRBV5-4 | TGTGCCAGCAGCCCAAGGGCGGGGACTGCCTACGAGCAGTACTTC | CASSPRAGTAYEQYF
. | . | TRBJ2-1 | TRBV23-1 | TGCGCCAGCAGTCAATCTTGGAGGCCGGGCTCCTACAATGAGCAGTTCTTC | CASSQSWRPGSYNEQFF
. | . | TRBJ1-4 | TRBV5-1 | TGCGCCAGCAGCTTTCCAGGGCGTGAAAAACTGTTTTTT | CASSFPGREKLFF
. | . | TRBJ2-5 | TRBV15 | TGTGCCACCAGCGGGGGCGGGGAGGGCCTAAGAGAGACCCAGTACTTC | CATSGGGEGLRETQYF
once | TRBD1 | TRBJ1-1 | TRBV5-6 | TGTGCCAGCAGCACGCCGGGACAGGGGAACACTGAAGCTTTCTTT | CASSTPGQGNTEAFF
. | . | TRBJ2-3 | TRBV10-1 | TGCGCCAGCAGTGTCGACCCTACTGCAGATACGCAGTATTTT | CASSVDPTADTQYF
. | . | TRBJ2-1 | TRBV18 | TGTGCCAGCTCACCACCGCTCGGCTCCGGTGGCTACAATGAGCAGTTCTTC | CASSPPLGSGGYNEQFF
once | TRBD1 | TRBJ1-1 | TRBV7-2 | TGTGCCAGCAGCCATCGACAGGGTTCGGGAACTGAAGCTTTCTTT | CASSHRQGSGTEAFF
. | TRBD1 | TRBJ2-7 | TRBV11-3 | TGTGCCAGCAGCTCACGGACAGGGTACGAGCAGTACTTC | CASSSRTGYEQYF
once | . | TRBJ2-5 | TRBV6-5 | TGTGCCAGCAGCAGGCTAGTGACCCAAGAGACCCAGTACTTC | CASSRLVTQETQYF
. | TRBD2 | TRBJ2-1 | TRBV10-3 | TGTGCCATCAGTTCCTCTGTTGCGGGAGGTGCGTATGAGCAGTTCTTC | CAISSSVAGGAYEQFF
once | . | TRBJ2-5 | TRBV10-3 | TGTGCCATCAGTGAAAACAGATTATACCAAGAGACCCAGTACTTC | CAISENRLYQETQYF
. | . | TRBJ2-7 | TRBV20-1 | TGCAGTGCTAGTCGGTGGGACGAGCAGTACTTC | CSASRWDEQYF
. | . | TRBJ2-5 | TRBV6-1 | TGTGCCAGCAGCGGACAGTCAAGGGGTAAAGAGACCCAGTACTTC | CASSGQSRGKETQYF
. | . | TRBJ2-7 | TRBV2 | TGTGCCAGCATCGGGGGTTCCTACGAGCAGTACTTC | CASIGGSYEQYF
. | . | TRBJ2-7 | TRBV28 | TGTGCCAGCATCCAAAATACAGGGTCCGGTTACTACGAGCAGTACTTC | CASIQNTGSGYYEQYF
. | TRBD2 | TRBJ2-7 | TRBV10-3 | TGTGCCATCAGTGAAGCGGGAGCGGACGAGCAGTACTTC | CAISEAGADEQYF
. | . | TRBJ2-1 | TRBV29-1 | TGCAGGGTAGGTGGGAGCTTGATTAATGAGCAGTTCTTC | CRVGGSLINEQFF
. | TRBD2 | TRBJ2-1 | TRBV4-2 | TGTGCCAGCAGCTTCGGACTAGCGGGTAACAATGAGCAGTTCTTC | CASSFGLAGNNEQFF
. | TRBD2 | TRBJ2-1 | TRBV25-1 | TGTGCCAGCAGGACTAGCGGGAGGTTAAATGAGCAGTTCTTC | CASRTSGRLNEQFF
. | . | TRBJ2-6 | TRBV30 | TGTGCCTGGAGTTGGGCCGGATTGAAAGGGGCCAACGTCCTGACTTTC | CAWSWAGLKGANVLTF
. | . | TRBJ2-3 | TRBV9 | TGTGCCAGCAGCCTACGGGCCCCAGATACGCAGTATTTT | CASSLRAPDTQYF
. | . | TRBJ2-1 | TRBV6-6 | TGTGCCAGCAGTTCCGGGGGCGACCGGTTCTTC | CASSSGGDRFF
. | . | TRBJ2-1 | TRBV9 | TGTGCCAGCAGCGTTTCGGGAGCATACTCCTACAATGAGCAGTTCTTC | CASSVSGAYSYNEQFF
. | . | TRBJ1-4 | TRBV6-1 | TGTGCCAGCAGTGAAGCGCGAGGGGTGACTAATGAAAAACTGTTTTTT | CASSEARGVTNEKLFF
. | TRBD1 | TRBJ1-3 | TRBV7-9 | TGTGCCAGCAGCGCTGGGACAGCTTCTGGAAACACCATATATTTT | CASSAGTASGNTIYF
. | . | TRBJ2-1 | TRBV10-3 | TGTGCCATCAGTCCTTACCGGGACTGGAACAATGAGCAGTTCTTC | CAISPYRDWNNEQFF
. | TRBD1 | TRBJ2-5 | TRBV2 | TGTGCCAGCAGTGATAGGGCAGGGGGTGCAGAGACCCAGTACTTC | CASSDRAGGAETQYF
. | TRBD1 | TRBJ2-3 | TRBV19 | TGTGCCAGTAGTATCTCAATCAGGGGGCCGGATACGCAGTATTTT | CASSISIRGPDTQYF
. | . | TRBJ2-5 | TRBV5-1 | TGCGCCAGCAGCTTGGGAGCAGGGGCGGGAGAGACCCAGTACTTC | CASSLGAGAGETQYF
. | . | TRBJ1-2 | TRBV19 | TGTGCCAGTAGTTTGATGAGACAGAACTATGGCTACACCTTC | CASSLMRQNYGYTF
once | . | TRBJ2-1 | TRBV6-5 | TGTGCCAGCAGTTATACAGGTTACAATGAGCAGTTCTTC | CASSYTGYNEQFF
. | TRBD1 | TRBJ2-3 | TRBV29-1 | TGCAGCGGAGATACAGGGGAAGATACGCAGTATTTT | CSGDTGEDTQYF
. | . | TRBJ1-2 | TRBV5-1 | TGCGCCAGCAGCTTGGGGAGAAACAACTATGGCTACACCTTC | CASSLGRNNYGYTF
. | TRBD2 | TRBJ2-7 | TRBV7-9 | TGTGCCAGCAGCTTACGGGGACTAGCGGGAGGGGCCTACGAGCAGTACTTC | CASSLRGLAGGAYEQYF
. | . | TRBJ2-1 | TRBV5-4 | TGTGCCAGCAGCTTCGTCGGTGTCTCCTACAATGAGCAGTTCTTC | CASSFVGVSYNEQFF
few | . | TRBJ1-1 | TRBV5-1 | TGCGCCAGCAGCTTGGTCCCATCTTCTGAAGCTTTCTTT | CASSLVPSSEAFF
. | TRBD2 | TRBJ2-1 | TRBV7-9 | TGTGCCAGCAGTTGGCTAGCGGCCTCCTACAATGAGCAGTTCTTC | CASSWLAASYNEQFF